Below, 14 T cell receptor beta chains from the same sample are listed, as sequenced in a study of cytomegalovirus exposure and HLA in healthy donors. PCR used 60 Vbeta primers and 13 Jbeta primers. The method was immunoSEQ multiplex PCR; TCRdb's version includes in-frame clones alone and lacks a portion of them. The sample has 160,000 or so clones; 80% are singletons. The sequenced material came from PBMCs. These receptors were taken from a woman aged 50 to 65 in good health and CMV-seronegative.

V usage is TRBV10-3 and J usage is TRBJ2-7; 9 positions agree with TRBD2. Per the germline V gene, CDR1 is ENHRY and CDR2 is SYGVKD. This CDR3 has 13 residues. The junction had 0 bases not matched to a gene; V was cut back by 4 bases and J by 2 bases. The CDR3 spells CAISASGTYEQYF. The CDR3 nucleotides are TGTGCCATCAGTGCTAGCGGGACCTACGAGCAGTACTTC.

The chain combines TRBV28 with TRBJ2-2; TRBD2 matches 8 bases. V lost 4 bases to trimming and J lost 0 bases; unmatched junction nucleotides: 1. CDR1 and CDR2 (germline): MDHEN, SYDVKM. This CDR3 spans 15 amino acids. CDR3 DNA sequence: TGTGCCAGCAGTTACGGGGGGGCGAACACCGGGGAGCTGTTTTTT. The encoded protein is CASSYGGANTGELFF.

The V gene is TRBV2, the J gene TRBJ1-4; the D gene is possibly TRBD1 (6 bases). From germline, CDR1 is SNHLY and CDR2 FYNNEI. The CDR3 contains 14 residues. The V gene lost 8 bases and the J gene lost 8 bases, with 18 bases spanning the gap. The CDR3 is CASLTGSGKEKLFF. CDR3 coding DNA: TGTGCCAGCCTAACAGGGTCGGGAAAGGAAAAACTGTTTTTT. Complete variable domain (other parts from reference TRBV2 and TRBJ1-4): EPEVTQTPSHQVTQMGQEVILRCVPISNHLYFYWYRQILGQKVEFLVSFYNNEISEKSEIFDDQFSVERPDGSNFTLKIRSTKLEDSAMYFCASLTGSGKEKLFFGSGTQLSVL.

The rearrangement uses TRBV12-5 and TRBJ2-3, with 8 nucleotides matching TRBD2. Germline trimming cut 2 bases from V and 1 base from J; bases unmatched to any gene: 8. Germline CDR1 and CDR2: LGHNT and FRNRAP. The CDR3 consists of 17 residues. The CDR3 DNA follows: TGTGCTAGTGGTTTGTCACGCCCGGGACTAGGCACAGATACGCAGTATTTT. This codes for CASGLSRPGLGTDTQYF.

This clone was seen a handful of times. CDR3 sequence: CASKGENTGELFF. The CDR3 nucleotides are TGTGCCAGCAAAGGGGAAAACACCGGGGAGCTGTTTTTT. The V and J genes are TRBV6-5 and TRBJ2-2; possible D gene TRBD1, 5 bases. The V end was cut by 7 bases, the J end by 2 bases, with 8 bases between. This CDR3 spans 13 amino acids. Germline CDR1 is MNHEY and CDR2 is SVGAGI.

This chain joins TRBV10-3 and TRBJ2-5, with a tentative D call TRBD1 (6 bases). Per the germline V gene, CDR1 is ENHRY and CDR2 is SYGVKD. The V end lost 3 bases, the J end lost 4 bases, and 6 bases lay between the germline ends. The length of the CDR3 is 12 residues. CDR3 sequence: CAISDRGETQYF. The CDR3 DNA follows: TGTGCCATCAGTGACAGGGGAGAGACCCAGTACTTC.

The V and J genes are TRBV10-3 and TRBJ2-7, with TRBD1 matching 10 bases. This CDR3 spans 14 amino acids. The trim removed 6 bases at V and 4 bases at J, leaving 6 bases unmatched. Germline assignment: CDR1 ENHRY and CDR2 SYGVKD. In DNA form, the CDR3 reads TGTGCCATCAGCCGAGGACAGGGGGAGTACGAGCAGTACTTC. Its protein is CAISRGQGEYEQYF.

The sample holds one count of this clone. The chain combines TRBV7-2 with TRBJ2-2; tentatively, D is TRBD2 (5 bases). The germline CDR1 and CDR2 sequences are SGHTA and FQGNSA. This CDR3 contains 15 residues. Trimming took off 6 bases at V and 1 base at J, with 12 bases between the two ends. The DNA for the CDR3 is TGTGCCAGCAGTTCGCTTCGGGGGAACACCGGGGAGCTGTTTTTT. The encoded protein is CASSSLRGNTGELFF.

The genes are TRBV28 and TRBJ2-1; D possibly corresponds to TRBD2 (6 bases). V gave up 8 bases and J gave up 2 bases, with 7 bases separating them. In germline, CDR1 is MDHEN, CDR2 SYDVKM. The CDR3 is 12 residues long. The CDR3 sequence is CASGRTYNEQFF. CDR3 coding DNA: TGTGCCAGCGGGAGGACCTACAATGAGCAGTTCTTC.

This clone was seen just once. The chain joins TRBV7-7 to TRBJ2-7; D is possibly TRBD2 (7 bases). The germline gives CDR1 SSHAT, CDR2 FNYEAQ (reference sequence). The CDR3 covers 14 residues. CDR3 DNA sequence: TGTGCTACATCTGACGGCAGGGGAGGGAACGAGCAGTACTTC. Translated: CATSDGRGGNEQYF.

The chain combines TRBV7-2 with TRBJ2-7; 11 bases agree with TRBD2. CDR1 and CDR2 (germline): SGHTA, FQGNSA. This CDR3 has 17 residues. Trimming took 1 base from V and 1 from J; bases not matched to a gene: 6. In DNA, the CDR3 is TGTGCCAGCAGCTTAGGGCTAGCGGGGGGTTTTTCCTACGAGCAGTACTTC. Protein: CASSLGLAGGFSYEQYF. Drawing the rest from reference TRBV7-2 and TRBJ2-7, the complete variable domain is GAGVSQSPSNKVTEKGKDVELRCDPISGHTALYWYRQSLGQGLEFLIYFQGNSAPDKSGLPSDRFSAERTGGSVSTLTIQRTQQEDSAVYLCASSLGLAGGFSYEQYFGPGTRLTVT.

Only a few counts were recorded for this clone. The chain carries TRBV19 and TRBJ1-2; 8 nucleotides align to TRBD1. CDR1 and CDR2 from the germline V gene are LNHDA and SQIVND (reference sequence). Trimming at V came to 6 bases and at J to 2 bases, leaving 11 bases not matched to a gene. The CDR3 consists of 16 residues. The CDR3 loop reads CASRSTGTGLNYGYTF. The CDR3 coding sequence is TGTGCCAGTAGATCGACGGGGACAGGCCTCAACTATGGCTACACCTTC.

This chain joins TRBV5-6 and TRBJ2-7; D not certain. V shed 2 bases and J shed 3 bases, with 9 bases lying between them. CDR1 and CDR2 (germline): SGHDT, YYEEEE. This CDR3 is built from 13 residues. CDR3 sequence: CASSLRSGYEQYF. The CDR3, as DNA: TGTGCCAGCAGCTTACGATCCGGCTACGAGCAGTACTTC.

The chain joins TRBV11-3 to TRBJ2-7; 9 nucleotides align to TRBD1. Per the germline V gene, CDR1 is SGHNT and CDR2 is YENEEA. Losses at the gene ends were 1 base for V and 7 bases for J; bases not matched to a gene: 8. The CDR3 extends over 15 amino acids. The CDR3 nucleotides are TGTGCCAGCAGCTTAGGGACAGGGGCTACGGGGGAGCAGTACTTC. The encoded protein is CASSLGTGATGEQYF.